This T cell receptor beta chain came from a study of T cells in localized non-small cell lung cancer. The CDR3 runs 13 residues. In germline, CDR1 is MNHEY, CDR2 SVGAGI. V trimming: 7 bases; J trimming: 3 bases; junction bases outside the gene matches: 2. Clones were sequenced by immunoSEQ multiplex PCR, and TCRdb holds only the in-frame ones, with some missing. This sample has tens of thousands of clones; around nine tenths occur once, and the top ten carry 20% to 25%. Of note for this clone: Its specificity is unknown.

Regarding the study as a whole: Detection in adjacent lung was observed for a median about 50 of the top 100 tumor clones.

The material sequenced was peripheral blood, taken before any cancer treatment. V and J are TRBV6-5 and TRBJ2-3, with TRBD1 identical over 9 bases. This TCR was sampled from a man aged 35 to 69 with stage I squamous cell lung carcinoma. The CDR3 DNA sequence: TGTGCCAGCACGGGGACAGGGACAGATACGCAGTATTTT. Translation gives CASTGTGTDTQYF.